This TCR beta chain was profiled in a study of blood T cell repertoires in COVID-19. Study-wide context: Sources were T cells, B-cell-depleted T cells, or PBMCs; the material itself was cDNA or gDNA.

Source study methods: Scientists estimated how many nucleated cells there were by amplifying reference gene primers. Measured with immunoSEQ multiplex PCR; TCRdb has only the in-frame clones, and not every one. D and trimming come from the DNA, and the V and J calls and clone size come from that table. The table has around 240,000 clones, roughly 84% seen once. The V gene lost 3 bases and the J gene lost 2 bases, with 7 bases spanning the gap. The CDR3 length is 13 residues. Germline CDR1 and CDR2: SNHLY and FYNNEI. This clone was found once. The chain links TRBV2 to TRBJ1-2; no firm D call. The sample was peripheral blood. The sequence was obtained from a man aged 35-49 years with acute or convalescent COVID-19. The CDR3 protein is CASSEPGNYGYTF. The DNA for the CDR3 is TGTGCCAGCAGTGAGCCCGGGAACTATGGCTACACCTTC.